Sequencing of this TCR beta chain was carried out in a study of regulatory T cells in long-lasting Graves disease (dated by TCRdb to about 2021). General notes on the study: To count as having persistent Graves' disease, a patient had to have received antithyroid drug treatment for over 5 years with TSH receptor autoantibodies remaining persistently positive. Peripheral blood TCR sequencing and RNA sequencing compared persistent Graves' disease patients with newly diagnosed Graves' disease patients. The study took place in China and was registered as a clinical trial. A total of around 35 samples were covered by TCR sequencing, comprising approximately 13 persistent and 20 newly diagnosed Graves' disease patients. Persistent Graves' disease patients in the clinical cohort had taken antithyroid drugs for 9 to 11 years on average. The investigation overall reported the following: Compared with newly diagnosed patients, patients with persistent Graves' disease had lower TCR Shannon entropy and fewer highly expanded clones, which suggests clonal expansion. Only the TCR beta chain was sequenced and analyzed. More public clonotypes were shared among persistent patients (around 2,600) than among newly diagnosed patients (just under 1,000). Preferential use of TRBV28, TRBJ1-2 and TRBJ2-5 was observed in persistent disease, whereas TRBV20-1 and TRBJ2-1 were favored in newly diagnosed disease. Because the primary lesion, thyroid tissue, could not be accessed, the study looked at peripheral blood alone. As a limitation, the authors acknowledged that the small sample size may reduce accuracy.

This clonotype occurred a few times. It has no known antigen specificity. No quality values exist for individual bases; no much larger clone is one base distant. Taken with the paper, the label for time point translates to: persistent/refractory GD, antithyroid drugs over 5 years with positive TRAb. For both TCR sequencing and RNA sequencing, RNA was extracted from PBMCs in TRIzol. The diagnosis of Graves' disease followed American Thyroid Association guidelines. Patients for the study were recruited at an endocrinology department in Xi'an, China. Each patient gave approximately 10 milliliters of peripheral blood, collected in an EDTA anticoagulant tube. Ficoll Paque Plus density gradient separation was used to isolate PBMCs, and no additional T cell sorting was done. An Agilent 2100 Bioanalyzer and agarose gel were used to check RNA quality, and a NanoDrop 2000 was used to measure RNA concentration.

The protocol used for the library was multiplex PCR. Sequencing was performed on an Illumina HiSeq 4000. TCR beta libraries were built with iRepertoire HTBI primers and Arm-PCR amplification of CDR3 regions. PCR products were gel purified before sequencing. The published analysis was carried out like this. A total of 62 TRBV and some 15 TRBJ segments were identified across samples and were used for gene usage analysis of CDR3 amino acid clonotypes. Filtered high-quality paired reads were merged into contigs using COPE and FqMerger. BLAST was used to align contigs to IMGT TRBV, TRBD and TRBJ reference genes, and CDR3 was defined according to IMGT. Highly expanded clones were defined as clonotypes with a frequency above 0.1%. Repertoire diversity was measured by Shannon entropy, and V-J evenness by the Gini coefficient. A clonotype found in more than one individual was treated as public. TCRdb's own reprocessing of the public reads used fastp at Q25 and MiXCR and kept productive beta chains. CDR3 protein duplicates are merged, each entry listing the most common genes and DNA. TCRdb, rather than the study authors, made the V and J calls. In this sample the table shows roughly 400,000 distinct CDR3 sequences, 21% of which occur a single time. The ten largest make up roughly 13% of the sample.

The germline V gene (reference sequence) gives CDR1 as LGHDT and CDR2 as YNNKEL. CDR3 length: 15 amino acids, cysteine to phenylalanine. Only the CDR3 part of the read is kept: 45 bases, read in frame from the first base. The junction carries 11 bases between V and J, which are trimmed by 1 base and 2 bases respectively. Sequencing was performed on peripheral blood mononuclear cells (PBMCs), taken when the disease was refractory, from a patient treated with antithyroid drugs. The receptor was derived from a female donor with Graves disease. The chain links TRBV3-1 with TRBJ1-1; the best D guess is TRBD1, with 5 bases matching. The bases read TGTGCCAGCAGCCAAGCCTCAGGGTTAAACACTGAAGCTTTCTTT. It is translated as CASSQASGLNTEAFF.